This TCR beta chain appears in the sequencing data of a study of OX40 agonist ivuxolimab in advanced cancers. Study overall: Prior anti-PD-1, anti-PD-L1 or anti-CTLA-4 therapy did not bar entry, and about 40% had some.

Findings and caveats of the study: Both CD4+ and CD8+ T cell populations in blood had undergone clonal expansion by week 6 at 0.1 to 3.0 mg/kg.

A word on this clone: The target antigen is unknown.

Sequencing was performed with immunoSEQ multiplex PCR; in TCRdb, only in-frame clones are kept and a portion is missing. This table has tens of thousands of clones, around 87% appearing once. Unmatched junction bases numbered 12, after V lost 0 bases and J lost 0 bases. The CDR3 has 19 amino acids. Per the germline V gene, CDR1 is SGHNT and CDR2 is YYREEE (reference sequence). The sample here was CD4+ or CD8+ T cells sorted from blood, taken in a trial of the OX40 agonist ivuxolimab. The rearrangement links TRBV5-4 to TRBJ1-3; 7 nucleotides agree with TRBD1. This clonotype was obtained from an adult with an advanced solid tumor such as melanoma, head and neck, liver or kidney cancer. The DNA for the CDR3 is TGTGCCAGCAGCTTGGGCCCCCGGGACAGTAGAATCTCTGGAAACACCATATATTTT. Translating gives CASSLGPRDSRISGNTIYF.